The source of this TCR beta chain is a study of T cell responses to AZD1222 COVID-19 vaccine. Study observations and caveats: Rises in breadth and depth of Spike-specific TCRs came after two AZD1222 doses. Baseline antibody screening turned up just a handful of seropositive AZD1222 recipients.

In germline, CDR1 is LGHDT, CDR2 YNNKEL (reference sequence). The CDR3 runs 20 residues. The junction had 16 bases not matched to a gene; V was cut back by 0 bases and J by 1 base. Turning to this clone: Its specificity is not known.

Assay used: immunoSEQ multiplex PCR; TCRdb lists only in-frame clones, some missing. The sample includes approximately 110,000 clones, roughly 88% of them seen just once. V and J are TRBV3-1 (or the pseudogene TRBV3-2) and TRBJ1-1; 8 nucleotides align to TRBD1. This sequence was found in an adult in good health. Sequenced material: peripheral blood, taken on day 0 of MenACWY control vaccination. The CDR3 bases are TGTGCCAGCAGCCAAGATCAGGGGGCGCGGGTGGGAATTCAGAACACTGAAGCTTTCTTT. It specifies CASSQDQGARVGIQNTEAFF.